A selection of T cell receptor beta chains follows, all from one sample in a study of CD8 T cells in Susac syndrome. One entry per CDR3 protein, called by TCRdb with MiXCR from the immunoSEQ multiplex PCR reads. The table shows about 300,000 distinct CDR3 sequences, with around 85% occurring only once. Sequencing used CD8+ T cells from PBMCs. Receptors were obtained from a human donor with multiple sclerosis. Each CDR3 is given with its conserved first and last residue. D genes are given only for firm matches. Clone size is shown for a subset of rows, as once, few, many or a class of expanded clone.

len: 16
d_gene: TRBD2
j_gene: TRBJ2-7
abundance: NA
v_gene: TRBV5-6
CDR3aa: CASSGTGTSGSYEQYF
CDR3nt: TGTGCCAGCAGCGGGACCGGGACTAGCGGATCCTACGAGCAGTACTTC

len: 15
d_gene: NA
j_gene: TRBJ2-2
abundance: NA
v_gene: TRBV6-5
CDR3aa: CASSYSTANTGELFF
CDR3nt: TGTGCCAGCAGTTACTCGACCGCGAACACCGGGGAGCTGTTTTTT

len: 15
d_gene: TRBD1
j_gene: TRBJ2-1
abundance: NA
v_gene: TRBV9
CDR3aa: CASSGIGQGRDEQFF
CDR3nt: TGTGCCAGCAGCGGGATCGGACAGGGGCGGGATGAGCAGTTCTTC

len: 12
d_gene: NA
j_gene: TRBJ1-1
abundance: NA
v_gene: TRBV6-2/TRBV6-3
CDR3aa: CASPFTHVGAFF
CDR3nt: TGTGCCAGCCCCTTTACCCATGTCGGAGCTTTCTTT

len: 14
d_gene: NA
j_gene: TRBJ2-7
abundance: NA
v_gene: TRBV4-1
CDR3aa: CASSQVAGAYEQYF
CDR3nt: TGCGCCAGCAGCCAAGTAGCTGGCGCCTACGAGCAGTACTTC

len: 12
d_gene: NA
j_gene: TRBJ1-2
abundance: NA
v_gene: TRBV4-3
CDR3aa: CASSQDNDGYTF
CDR3nt: TGCGCCAGCAGCCAAGATAACGATGGCTACACCTTC

len: 16
d_gene: NA
j_gene: TRBJ2-7
abundance: NA
v_gene: TRBV28
CDR3aa: CASSLERQRNTYEQYF
CDR3nt: TGTGCCAGCAGTTTAGAGAGACAGCGAAATACCTACGAGCAGTACTTC

len: 15
d_gene: NA
j_gene: TRBJ1-1
abundance: NA
v_gene: TRBV28
CDR3aa: CASIPTRSGNTEAFF
CDR3nt: TGTGCCAGCATCCCCACCCGGTCGGGGAACACTGAAGCTTTCTTT

len: 16
d_gene: NA
j_gene: TRBJ2-5
abundance: NA
v_gene: TRBV7-9
CDR3aa: CASGSAGKGSPETQYF
CDR3nt: TGTGCCAGCGGATCTGCGGGCAAGGGGTCACCGGAGACCCAGTACTTC

len: 12
d_gene: NA
j_gene: TRBJ1-5
abundance: few
v_gene: TRBV5-4
CDR3aa: CASSADGQPQHF
CDR3nt: TGTGCCAGCAGTGCCGACGGACAGCCCCAGCATTTT

len: 14
d_gene: TRBD2
j_gene: TRBJ2-1
abundance: NA
v_gene: TRBV29-1
CDR3aa: CSVARTSQNSEQFF
CDR3nt: TGCAGCGTTGCAAGGACTAGCCAAAACAGTGAGCAGTTCTTC

len: 16
d_gene: NA
j_gene: TRBJ2-6
abundance: NA
v_gene: TRBV27
CDR3aa: CASSLVTGAGANVLTF
CDR3nt: TGTGCCAGCAGTTTAGTCACCGGGGCCGGGGCCAACGTCCTGACTTTC

len: 17
d_gene: NA
j_gene: TRBJ2-2
abundance: NA
v_gene: TRBV4-3
CDR3aa: CASSQDRVQGIMGELFF
CDR3nt: TGCGCCAGCAGCCAAGATAGGGTACAGGGAATAATGGGGGAGCTGTTTTTT

len: 16
d_gene: NA
j_gene: TRBJ1-1
abundance: NA
v_gene: TRBV12-3/TRBV12-4
CDR3aa: CASSLAPGVENTEAFF
CDR3nt: TGTGCCAGCAGTTTAGCGCCAGGGGTGGAGAACACTGAAGCTTTCTTT

len: 13
d_gene: NA
j_gene: TRBJ2-4
abundance: NA
v_gene: TRBV15
CDR3aa: CATSRESKNIQYF
CDR3nt: TGTGCCACCAGCAGAGAATCCAAAAACATTCAGTACTTC

len: 12
d_gene: NA
j_gene: TRBJ2-5
abundance: NA
v_gene: TRBV20-1
CDR3aa: CSARSGQETQYF
CDR3nt: TGCAGTGCTAGATCGGGCCAAGAGACCCAGTACTTC

len: 13
d_gene: NA
j_gene: TRBJ1-1
abundance: NA
v_gene: TRBV15
CDR3aa: CATSITGSTEAFF
CDR3nt: TGTGCCACCAGCATTACAGGGTCCACTGAAGCTTTCTTT

len: 12
d_gene: NA
j_gene: TRBJ2-1
abundance: NA
v_gene: TRBV7-3
CDR3aa: CASSLTAGEQFF
CDR3nt: TGTGCCAGCAGCTTAACGGCCGGGGAGCAGTTCTTC

len: 14
d_gene: TRBD2
j_gene: TRBJ2-7
abundance: few
v_gene: TRBV18
CDR3aa: CASSQGLASYEQYF
CDR3nt: TGTGCCAGCTCACAGGGACTAGCCTCCTACGAGCAGTACTTC

len: 18
d_gene: NA
j_gene: TRBJ1-1
abundance: NA
v_gene: TRBV6-5
CDR3aa: CASSYDYSPGGPNTEAFF
CDR3nt: TGTGCCAGCAGTTACGATTACTCCCCCGGGGGACCGAACACTGAAGCTTTCTTT

len: 13
d_gene: TRBD1
j_gene: TRBJ2-4
abundance: few
v_gene: TRBV6-2/TRBV6-3
CDR3aa: CASRPGTVDIQYF
CDR3nt: TGTGCCAGCAGACCCGGGACAGTGGACATTCAGTACTTC

len: 12
d_gene: TRBD1
j_gene: TRBJ1-1
abundance: NA
v_gene: TRBV5-1
CDR3aa: CASGTGGSEAFF
CDR3nt: TGCGCCAGTGGTACAGGGGGCTCTGAAGCTTTCTTT

len: 15
d_gene: TRBD1
j_gene: TRBJ2-1
abundance: NA
v_gene: TRBV5-4
CDR3aa: CASSYGQGFYNEQFF
CDR3nt: TGTGCCAGCAGCTATGGACAGGGGTTCTACAATGAGCAGTTCTTC

len: 13
d_gene: NA
j_gene: TRBJ2-7
abundance: NA
v_gene: TRBV6-5
CDR3aa: CASSYSLSYEQYF
CDR3nt: TGTGCCAGCAGTTACTCTCTGTCCTACGAGCAGTACTTC

len: 14
d_gene: NA
j_gene: TRBJ2-7
abundance: NA
v_gene: TRBV3-1
CDR3aa: CASSQEPYFYEQYF
CDR3nt: TGTGCCAGCAGCCAAGAGCCCTACTTCTACGAGCAGTACTTC

len: 13
d_gene: NA
j_gene: TRBJ2-1
abundance: once
v_gene: TRBV2
CDR3aa: CATGRGSGNEQFF
CDR3nt: TGTGCCACTGGACGAGGGTCCGGGAATGAGCAGTTCTTC

len: 14
d_gene: NA
j_gene: TRBJ2-7
abundance: few
v_gene: TRBV19
CDR3aa: CASSIDGEAYEQYF
CDR3nt: TGTGCCAGTAGTATAGACGGCGAAGCCTACGAGCAGTACTTC

len: 14
d_gene: NA
j_gene: TRBJ2-1
abundance: NA
v_gene: TRBV29-1
CDR3aa: CSVSPRGWDNEQFF
CDR3nt: TGCAGCGTTTCCCCTCGGGGGTGGGACAATGAGCAGTTCTTC

len: 14
d_gene: NA
j_gene: TRBJ1-5
abundance: NA
v_gene: TRBV6-6
CDR3aa: CASSYSGGAQPQHF
CDR3nt: TGTGCCAGCAGTTACTCTGGGGGGGCGCAGCCCCAGCATTTT

len: 11
d_gene: NA
j_gene: TRBJ1-4
abundance: NA
v_gene: TRBV12-3/TRBV12-4
CDR3aa: CASRTAEKLFF
CDR3nt: TGTGCCAGCAGGACGGCTGAAAAACTGTTTTTT

len: 11
d_gene: NA
j_gene: TRBJ2-4
abundance: NA
v_gene: TRBV30
CDR3aa: CASETKNIQYF
CDR3nt: TGTGCCTCCGAGACCAAAAACATTCAGTACTTC

len: 15
d_gene: TRBD2
j_gene: TRBJ2-1
abundance: NA
v_gene: TRBV4-3
CDR3aa: CASSLGTSSRNEQFF
CDR3nt: TGCGCCAGCAGCCTCGGGACTAGCTCTCGAAATGAGCAGTTCTTC

len: 14
d_gene: NA
j_gene: TRBJ2-1
abundance: NA
v_gene: TRBV5-1
CDR3aa: CASRIEKLQGGQFF
CDR3nt: TGCGCCAGCAGAATAGAAAAGTTACAGGGCGGGCAGTTCTTC

len: 13
d_gene: NA
j_gene: TRBJ1-1
abundance: once
v_gene: TRBV9
CDR3aa: CASSVGESSEAFF
CDR3nt: TGTGCCAGCAGCGTAGGTGAGTCCTCTGAAGCTTTCTTT

len: 14
d_gene: TRBD1
j_gene: TRBJ2-1
abundance: NA
v_gene: TRBV19
CDR3aa: CASSARDRTHEQFF
CDR3nt: TGTGCCAGTAGTGCCCGGGACAGGACCCATGAGCAGTTCTTC